The 15 T cell receptor beta chains given below trace back to one sample, sequenced in a study of neurological immune-mediated disorders. In TCRdb, the 5' RACE reads were re-called with MiXCR into one record per CDR3 protein. The sample includes fewer than 20,000 distinct CDR3 sequences, around 15% of them seen just once. Sequenced sample: PBMCs. The source is a man between 60 and 75 years old with HTLV-1-associated myelopathy (HAM/TSP).

The chain combines TRBV20-1 with TRBJ2-5; D is unclear. Trimming took off 3 bases at V and 5 bases at J, with 10 bases between the two ends. The CDR3 is 12 residues long. Looked up from germline, CDR1 is DFQATT and CDR2 is SNEGSKA (reference sequence). The CDR3 DNA reads as TGCAGTGCTAGTATCTCTCGGGAGACCCAGTACTTC. Translated: CSASISRETQYF.

Remarks on this clonotype: One junction end disagrees with the germline gene, perhaps due to a read error. The J gene is TRBJ2-5, the V gene TRBV12-3 or TRBV12-4; D perhaps matches TRBD2 (7 bases). This CDR3 spans 14 amino acids. CDR3 sequence reads: CASSLSGGHETRYF. The CDR3, as DNA: TGTGCCAGCAGCCTGTCGGGGGGACATGAGACCCGGTACTTC.

This clonotype was counted at least ten times. The chain carries TRBV7-6 and TRBJ1-1; weak D call: TRBD1 (6 bases). Trimming stripped 5 bases from V and 4 bases from J, with 17 bases between. Germline CDR1 and CDR2: SGHVS and FNYEAQ. The CDR3 sequence is 15 residues long. CDR3 region: CASSPGTTTGTEAFF. In nucleotides, the CDR3 is TGTGCCAGCAGCCCCGGGACAACCACGGGCACTGAAGCTTTCTTT.

In this sample, this clonotype turned up many times. The V call is TRBV6-5, the J call TRBJ2-7; 8 bases are shared with TRBD1. Trimming took 6 bases from V and 4 from J; bases not matched to a gene: 11. There are 15 residues in the CDR3. In germline, CDR1 is MNHEY, CDR2 SVGAGI. CDR3 sequence: CASSRAGGSPYEQYF. CDR3 bases: TGTGCCAGCAGCCGTGCAGGGGGCTCCCCATACGAGCAGTACTTC.

The sample holds many counts of this clonotype. Being one base from a much bigger clone, this may be a read error. CDR3 DNA: TGTGCCAGCAATTTAGGAGGGTTTCCCAATCAGCCCCAGCATTTT. It encodes CASNLGGFPNQPQHF. The chain employs TRBV12-3 or TRBV12-4 and TRBJ1-5; D unresolved. The CDR3 sequence is 15 residues long.

This clonotype was found many times. V and J are TRBV24-1 and TRBJ2-2; 9 bases line up with TRBD1. The CDR3 runs 18 residues. CDR1 is KGHDR and CDR2 is SFDVKD in the germline V gene. The V segment lost 2 bases and the J segment 2 bases; nucleotides outside the gene matches: 8. CDR3 sequence reads: CATSDSRGQGGNTGELFF. The CDR3 coding sequence is TGTGCCACCAGTGATTCACGGGGACAGGGAGGTAACACCGGGGAGCTGTTTTTT.

Ten or more counts support this clonotype. The chain carries TRBV5-4 and TRBJ1-2; D not certain. V lost 0 bases, J lost 8 bases, and 11 bases lay in between. Germline V gene data show CDR1 as SGHNT and CDR2 as YYREEE (reference sequence). This CDR3 spans 13 amino acids. Written as DNA, the CDR3 is TGTGCCAGCAGCTTGGCCTCAATGAGGGGCTACACCTTC. It is translated as CASSLASMRGYTF.

In regard to this clonotype: The limits of the CDR3 on the DNA are not certain, so only TCRdb's listed CDR3 is given. The V call is TRBV5-6, the J call TRBJ1-5; TRBD1, the table's D call, was not compared with the DNA. Germline V gene sequence: CDR1 SGHDT, CDR2 YYEEEE. The CDR3 spans 20 residues, counting both ends. The CDR3 is CASSFYICSARAFTSGTQHF.

This clonotype was recorded at least ten times. The chain employs TRBV5-1 and TRBJ2-1; TRBD2 matches at 8 bases. V was pared by 2 bases and J by 10 bases, with 14 bases of the junction left unmatched. The CDR3 length is 16 residues. Germline lookup yields CDR1 SGHRS and CDR2 YFSETQ. In nucleotides, the CDR3 is TGCGCCAGCAGCTTTAAGTCAACGGGGGGGTTCGGGGAGCAGTTCTTC. It is translated as CASSFKSTGGFGEQFF.

This clonotype was picked up many times. This chain joins TRBV5-1 and TRBJ1-2; D perhaps matches TRBD1 (5 bases). Deletions cut 0 bases from V and 0 bases from J, with 21 bases between. Germline values: CDR1 SGHRS, CDR2 YFSETQ. The CDR3 length is 19 residues. This CDR3 reads CASSLGRRSTGKTNYGYTF. In DNA form, the CDR3 reads TGCGCCAGCAGCTTGGGCCGAAGATCAACAGGAAAAACTAACTATGGCTACACCTTC.

As concerns this clonotype: Just one base apart from a much larger clone, this may be a read error. The J gene is TRBJ1-1, the V gene TRBV19; D is perhaps TRBD1 (6 bases). V lost 7 bases to trimming and J lost 7 bases, with 19 bases between them. The CDR3 contains 14 residues. The V gene's germline CDR1 is LNHDA and CDR2 SQIVND (reference sequence). This CDR3 reads CASTSRGGRGEAFF. DNA for the CDR3: TGTGCCAGTACTAGCCGGGGGGGCAGAGGTGAAGCTTTCTTT.

This clonotype was seen repeatedly, ten times or more. The chain couples TRBV6-5 to TRBJ2-7; 12 bases are a match to TRBD2. CDR1 and CDR2 (germline): MNHEY, SVGAGI. Trimming at V came to 0 bases and at J to 6 bases, leaving 3 bases not matched to a gene. The CDR3 has 15 residues. In nucleotides, the CDR3 is TGTGCCAGCAGTTACTCGACTAGCGGGGGATCCGAGCAGTACTTC. This encodes CASSYSTSGGSEQYF.

In its sample, this clonotype ranks as medium-sized (0.01 to 0.1%). The gene calls are TRBV12-3 or TRBV12-4 and TRBJ1-6, with 7 nucleotides matching TRBD1. This CDR3 region has 14 residues. Trimming at V came to 6 bases and at J to 6 bases, leaving 5 bases not matched to a gene. Written as DNA, the CDR3 is TGTGCCAGCAGCACAGACAGGGTTAATTCACCCCTCCACTTT. This gives the protein CASSTDRVNSPLHF.

This clonotype was detected ten times or more. J is TRBJ1-2 and V is TRBV12-3 or TRBV12-4; D might be TRBD1 (5 bases). The CDR3 has 13 amino acids. The V and J ends lost 2 bases and 5 bases respectively, with 9 bases between them. CDR3 nucleotides: TGTGCCAGCAGTTTACAGGGTCGGTATGGCTACACCTTC. This sequence encodes CASSLQGRYGYTF.

This clonotype was seen many times. V is TRBV20-1 and J is TRBJ2-5; D remains unclear. This CDR3 has 13 residues. The germline CDR1 and CDR2 sequences are DFQATT and SNEGSKA (reference sequence). The V and J ends lost 5 bases and 1 base respectively, with 11 bases between them. This CDR3 reads CSASQTTQETQYF. The CDR3 DNA is TGCAGTGCTTCTCAGACCACCCAAGAGACCCAGTACTTC.